This T cell receptor (beta chain) was recorded in a study of cytomegalovirus exposure and HLA in healthy donors. Study conclusions and caveats: It emerged from a later analysis that several of the most significant clusters appeared to be linked to common viral pathogens.

CDR3 size: 12 residues. Trimming took 5 bases from V and 5 from J, leaving 7 bases between them. Germline values: CDR1 SGHVS, CDR2 FNYEAQ. 13 Jbeta primers and 60 Vbeta primers were used for the PCR. The data were produced by immunoSEQ multiplex PCR, yet TCRdb's version contains in-frame clones alone and is incomplete. In the table there are about 130,000 clones, approximately 62% of which are singletons. Comments on this clone: Antigen specificity is unknown.

This receptor was identified in a human donor in good health. The V and J genes are TRBV7-6 and TRBJ2-1; no definite D call. The sample taken for sequencing was PBMCs. CDR3 in DNA: TGTGCCAGCAGCCCTGGAGACAATGAGCAGTTCTTC. Protein sequence: CASSPGDNEQFF.